This TCR beta chain was sequenced for a study of blood T cell repertoires in COVID-19 (dated by TCRdb to 2020 to 2021). With respect to the entire study: Samples covering the acute and convalescent phases of COVID-19 were provided by collaborators in the United States, Italy and Spain. Where HLA class I and class II types were available, the types were taken from metadata supplied by the sample provider, not from assay-based typing. The repertoires were released in a freely available public database intended as a resource for research on the immune response to SARS-CoV-2. Deeply sampled blood TCRbeta repertoires from subjects exposed to, actively infected with, or recovered from COVID-19 were included in the dataset. A de-identified subject ID, COVID-19 status, age in years and sex were almost always included in the sample metadata. The prospective study material was composed of cDNA or gDNA derived from T cells, B-cell-depleted T cells, or PBMCs. Samples came from the ongoing ImmuneRACE study (first 160 participants) plus 1,254 subjects from 6 global collaborators. Beyond this particular receptor, the publication reports: The quantity of clinical and demographic metadata differed by source and by participant and was supplied without curation.

TCRbeta CDR3 regions were amplified from genomic DNA using the immunoSEQ Assay, a bias-controlled multiplex PCR. The paper's processing steps were these. The number of nucleated cells in each sample was estimated from the amplification of reference gene primers within the assay. To quantify the absolute abundance of each unique TCRbeta CDR3 rearrangement, sequence reads were collapsed and filtered. For each sample, productive Simpson clonality was calculated as the square root of Simpson's diversity index over productive rearrangements. TCRdb mirrors the immuneACCESS table, restricted to in-frame sequences. Some clones are absent from its copies; in checked studies, under half trace to an unresolved V gene, and the reason for the others is unknown. V, J and clone size are taken as reported in that table, and D and trimming were inferred from the DNA itself. Counted in this sample were about 240,000 clones; roughly 90% of them appeared once. 6.2% of the sample is held by the ten biggest clonotypes.

Remarks on this clone: Its binding antigen is unknown. No qualities accompany the bases; no much larger clone lies one base away.

The CDR3 goes from the cysteine to the phenylalanine over 15 residues. Only the CDR3 part of the read is kept: 45 bases, read in frame from the first base. The germline V gene encodes CDR1 SGDLS and CDR2 YYNGEE. V was cut back by 0 bases and J by 0 bases, leaving a gap of 9 bases between them. The collaborating institutions used their own protocols to collect whole blood in K2EDTA tubes. For TCRbeta analysis, collaborator samples were shipped as frozen whole blood, as isolated PBMCs, or as DNA extracted from either sample type. The sequence links TRBV9 to TRBJ1-1, with no reliable assignment of the D segment. Sequencing was done on a sample of peripheral blood. The clonotype was recovered from a man aged 55 to 70 with acute or convalescent COVID-19. The CDR3 in this case is CASSVGGFMNTEAFF. The nucleotide sequence reads as follows: TGTGCCAGCAGCGTAGGCGGGTTCATGAACACTGAAGCTTTCTTT.